One and the same sample provided the 4 T cell receptor beta chains below, sequenced in a study of T cells in narcolepsy. Data came from immunoSEQ multiplex PCR; TCRdb stores just in-frame clones and leaves some out. Of roughly 24,000 clones in the sample, about four fifths were seen once. Sequencing was done on a sample of memory (CD45RA-) CD4+ T cells from blood. The receptors derive from a human donor in good health.

This clone was seen more than once but under ten times. The genes are TRBV30 and TRBJ2-7; D unresolved. CDR1 GTSNPN and CDR2 SVGIG come from the germline V gene (reference sequence). The CDR3 is made up of 12 amino acids. Trimming took off 0 bases at V and 3 bases at J, with 6 bases between the two ends. CDR3 DNA sequence: TGTGCCTGGAGTGTTTCTATCTACGAGCAGTACTTC. This gives the protein CAWSVSIYEQYF.

This clone appeared a single time. This chain joins TRBV5-1 and TRBJ2-7; D is perhaps TRBD1 (6 bases). Germline V gene sequence: CDR1 SGHRS, CDR2 YFSETQ. This CDR3 region has 14 residues. V dropped 1 base and J dropped 7 bases, with 15 bases sitting between them. The CDR3 reads CASSLFGLGGEQYF. CDR3 sequence (DNA): TGCGCCAGCAGCTTGTTTGGGCTAGGGGGAGAGCAGTACTTC.

This chain joins TRBV7-8 and TRBJ2-7, with 8 bases matching TRBD1. Germline V lookup: CDR1 SGHVS, CDR2 FQNEAQ. The CDR3 runs to 14 residues. The junction had 4 bases not matched to a gene; V was cut back by 3 bases and J by 3 bases. This CDR3 reads CASSFGDRGYEQYF. For the CDR3, the DNA is TGTGCCAGCAGCTTTGGAGACAGGGGCTACGAGCAGTACTTC.

The gene calls are TRBV11-2 and TRBJ2-3; D may be TRBD2 (6 bases). Germline V lookup: CDR1 SGHAT, CDR2 FQNNGV. Trimming stripped 0 bases from V and 6 bases from J, with 10 bases between. The CDR3 covers 14 residues. The DNA of the CDR3 is TGTGCCAGCAGCTTAGACAGGGAGGTGGATACGCAGTATTTT. It encodes CASSLDREVDTQYF.